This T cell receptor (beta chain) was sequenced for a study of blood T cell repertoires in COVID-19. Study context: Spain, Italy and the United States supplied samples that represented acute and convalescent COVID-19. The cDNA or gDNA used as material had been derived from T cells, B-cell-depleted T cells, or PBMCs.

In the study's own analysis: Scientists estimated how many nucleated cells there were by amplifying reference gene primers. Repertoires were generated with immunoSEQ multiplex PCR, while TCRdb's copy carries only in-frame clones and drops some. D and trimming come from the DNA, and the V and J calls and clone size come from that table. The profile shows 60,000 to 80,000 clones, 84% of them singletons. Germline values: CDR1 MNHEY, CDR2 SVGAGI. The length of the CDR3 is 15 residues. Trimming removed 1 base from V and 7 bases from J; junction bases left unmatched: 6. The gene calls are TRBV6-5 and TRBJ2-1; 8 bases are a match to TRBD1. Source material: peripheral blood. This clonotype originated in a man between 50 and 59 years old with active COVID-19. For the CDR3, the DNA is TGTGCCAGCAGTTACTGGCAGGGGGCTTTGAATGAGCAGTTCTTC. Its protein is CASSYWQGALNEQFF.